This paragraph covers one T cell receptor (beta chain) sequence. This clone was seen only once. This receptor's antigen is unknown. No base quality information exists; no much larger clone differs at one position. This sample was included in a study of Ad26.COV2.S vaccination and SARS-CoV-2 variants (dated by TCRdb to about 2021). Regarding the research as a whole: Donors in the vaccine arm were drawn from COV1001, a multicentre, randomized, double-blind, placebo-controlled phase I-IIa trial testing Ad26.COV2.S in healthy adults. Ad26.COV2.S was given intramuscularly at 5x10^10 or 1x10^11 viral particles, as a single shot or as two shots 56 days apart. TCRbeta repertoire sequencing was used to assess the specificity and breadth of SARS-CoV-2-reactive T cell receptors after Ad26.COV2.S vaccination. A total of 32 samples were included in the TCR-sequenced set, comprising approximately 20 Ad26.COV2.S vaccine recipients, 5 placebo recipients and 8 SARS-CoV-2 convalescent individuals. Trial participants were randomized into five groups of five: low-dose or high-dose Ad26.COV2.S given once or twice, or placebo on both occasions. Investigators did not know the trial group allocation while performing experiments and assessing outcomes. Broader findings and caveats from the paper: The authors noted that total T cell responses may have been underestimated by the TCR breadth and depth analyses. The study was not powered for comparison of responses between vaccine doses or regimens. After vaccination, substantial breadth of spike-specific CD8+ and CD4+ T cell responses was reported. Comparable non-spike TCR breadth was observed between vaccine and placebo recipients, consistent with only spike being contained in the vaccine. Compared with placebo recipients, Ad26.COV2.S recipients showed higher spike-specific TCR breadth (P = 0.0014).

The intended sense of this specimen's treatment or condition label: roughly 20 received Ad26.COV2.S at low or high dose, single or two shots; about 5 received placebo; per-sample allocation not given. Repertoires of vaccine and placebo recipients were sequenced from samples taken on day 63 after the first injection. Cohort 1b enrolled about two dozen adults aged 18-55 years at a single site in Boston, USA, between 29 July and 7 August 2020. Ad26.COV2.S was a replication-incompetent adenovirus type 26 vector expressing a prefusion-stabilized SARS-CoV-2 spike protein from the original Wuhan strain. Measured from the cysteine to the phenylalanine, the CDR3 is 14 residues long. Of the read, only the CDR3 DNA is kept; its 42 bases are in frame from base 1. Per the germline V gene, SGDLS is the CDR1 and YYNGEE is the CDR2. The germline V end is reduced by 0 bases and the J end by 11 bases; junction bases left unmatched: 10.

The immunoSEQ Assay was the method used to sequence TCRbeta CDR3 regions. After extraction, genomic DNA underwent amplification by bias-controlled multiplex PCR, followed by high-throughput sequencing. As for the authors' bioinformatics: Collapsing and filtering of sequences were performed to quantify the absolute abundance of each unique TCRbeta CDR3 region. T cell fraction was estimated by normalization of TCRbeta template counts to usable DNA, with usable DNA being measured through amplification of reference genes present in all nucleated cells. Repertoire TCRs were annotated as SARS-CoV-2-specific by exact matching of V gene, CDR3 amino acid sequence and J gene to a known reactive TCR set. MIRA supplied the reference SARS-CoV-2 TCR set, which was filtered for enrichment in COVID-19-positive ImmuneCODE repertoires so that public or cross-reactive TCRs were removed. Using the MIRA antigens, annotated TCRs were further analysed by specific ORF or by position within an ORF. Breadth was defined as the number of annotated unique rearrangements divided by the total number of unique productive rearrangements, and depth was defined as the summed frequency of the annotated unique rearrangements. Two-sided Wilcoxon rank-sum tests were used to compare TCR breadth between groups. What TCRdb holds here is the immuneACCESS table cut down to in-frame rearrangements. Part of the clones is not present; checked against another copy, under half of the missing clones reflect an unresolved V gene, and the others are unexplained. The V and J calls and clone size were taken over from that table, and D and trimming were inferred from the DNA. The sample table holds around 300,000 clones, of which roughly nine tenths were seen once. Around 6.1% of the sample comes from the top ten.

This TCR came from a person between 18 and 65 years old who received the Ad26.COV2.S COVID-19 vaccine or a placebo. The specimen was peripheral blood, collected in a trial of Ad26.COV2.S vaccine versus placebo. The chain is encoded by TRBV9 joined to TRBJ1-1; 7 bases in the junction line up with TRBD1. The CDR3 has the sequence CASSVDLGGGWAFF. The nucleotide sequence is TGTGCCAGCAGCGTAGATTTAGGGGGCGGGTGGGCTTTCTTT.